This T cell receptor beta chain was observed in a study of breast tumors, draining lymph nodes, adjacent tissues. The study, taken as a whole, reports: Most tumor T cells seemingly derive from lymph node, then expand in tumor. Tumor and nontumor repertoires were significantly more similar in luminal-like than in basal-like breast cancer.

The lymph nodes were axillary draining lymph nodes from breast cancer patients. TCRdb called the multiplex PCR reads again in MiXCR, with one record for every CDR3 protein. The sample has about 140,000 distinct CDR3 sequences; around a third are singletons. This clonotype has more than one count but fewer than ten. Its specificity is unknown. This may stem from a read error, because a much larger clone lies one nucleotide away. The clonotype originates from a female donor with breast cancer. Some clones in this sample may be carry-over from other donors' samples. The sample comprised axillary lymph node tissue.

The CDR3 sequence: CASGGGATYGYTF. In DNA, the CDR3 is TGTGCCAGCGGAGGGGGGGCTACCTATGGCTACACCTTC. This chain joins TRBV5-8 and TRBJ1-2; a weak D match, TRBD1 (6 bases). The CDR3 is 13 residues long. Trimming took off 7 bases at V and 4 bases at J, with 14 bases between the two ends. Germline values: CDR1 SGHTS, CDR2 YDEGEE.